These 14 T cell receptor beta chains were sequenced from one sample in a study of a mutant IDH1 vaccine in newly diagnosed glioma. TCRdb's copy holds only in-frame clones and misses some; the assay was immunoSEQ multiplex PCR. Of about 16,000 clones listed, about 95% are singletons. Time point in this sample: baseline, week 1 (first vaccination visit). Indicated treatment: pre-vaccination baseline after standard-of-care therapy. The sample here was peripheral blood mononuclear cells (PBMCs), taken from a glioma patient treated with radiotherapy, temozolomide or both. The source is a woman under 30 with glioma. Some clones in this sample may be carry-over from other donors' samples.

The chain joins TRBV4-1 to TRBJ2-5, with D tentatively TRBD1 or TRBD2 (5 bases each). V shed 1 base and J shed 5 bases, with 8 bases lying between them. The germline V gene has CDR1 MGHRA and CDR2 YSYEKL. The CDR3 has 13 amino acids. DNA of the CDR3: TGCGCCAGCAGCCAAGCGGGGCTGGAGACCCAGTACTTC. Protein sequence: CASSQAGLETQYF.

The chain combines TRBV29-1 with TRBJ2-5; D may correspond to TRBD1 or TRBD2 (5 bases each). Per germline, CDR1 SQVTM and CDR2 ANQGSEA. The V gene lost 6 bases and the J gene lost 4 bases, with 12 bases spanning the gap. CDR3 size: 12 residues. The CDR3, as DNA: TGCAGCGTAACCGGGACGGGAGAGACCCAGTACTTC. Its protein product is CSVTGTGETQYF.

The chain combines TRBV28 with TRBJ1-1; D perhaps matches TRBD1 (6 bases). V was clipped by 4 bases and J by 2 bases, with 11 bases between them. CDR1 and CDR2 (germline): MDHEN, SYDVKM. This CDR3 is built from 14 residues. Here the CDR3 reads CASSSGQPNTEAFF. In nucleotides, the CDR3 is TGTGCCAGCAGTTCCGGACAGCCAAACACTGAAGCTTTCTTT.

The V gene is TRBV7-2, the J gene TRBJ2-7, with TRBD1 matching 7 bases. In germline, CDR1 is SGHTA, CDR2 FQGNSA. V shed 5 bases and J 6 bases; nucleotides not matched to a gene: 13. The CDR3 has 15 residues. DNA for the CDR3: TGTGCCAGCAGCCTGGTCTGGACAGGTGAAGGCGAGCAGTACTTC. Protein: CASSLVWTGEGEQYF.

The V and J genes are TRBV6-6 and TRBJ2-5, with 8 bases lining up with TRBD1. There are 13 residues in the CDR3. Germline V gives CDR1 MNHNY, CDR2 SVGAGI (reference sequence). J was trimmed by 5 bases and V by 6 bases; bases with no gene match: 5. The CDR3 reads CASSRTGSETQYF. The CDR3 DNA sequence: TGTGCCAGCAGCCGGACAGGGAGCGAGACCCAGTACTTC.

The CDR3 nucleotides are TGTGCCAGCAGCAGGACAGGGGGTACCAATCAGCCCCAGCATTTT. Encoded protein: CASSRTGGTNQPQHF. The V and J genes are TRBV5-5 and TRBJ1-5; 10 bases are shared with TRBD1. The length of the CDR3 is 15 residues. Per germline, CDR1 SGHKS and CDR2 YYEKEE (reference sequence). Trimming took 4 bases from V and 3 from J; bases not matched to a gene: 4.

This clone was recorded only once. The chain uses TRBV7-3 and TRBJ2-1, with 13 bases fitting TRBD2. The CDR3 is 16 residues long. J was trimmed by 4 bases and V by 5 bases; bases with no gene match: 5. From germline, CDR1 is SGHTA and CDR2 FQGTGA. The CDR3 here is CASSPWTSGSYNEQFF. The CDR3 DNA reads TGTGCCAGCAGCCCCTGGACTAGCGGGAGTTACAATGAGCAGTTCTTC.

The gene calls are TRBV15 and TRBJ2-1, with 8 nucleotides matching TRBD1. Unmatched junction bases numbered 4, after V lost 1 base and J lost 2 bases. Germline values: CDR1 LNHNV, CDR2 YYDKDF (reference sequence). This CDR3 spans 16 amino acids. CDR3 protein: CATSRARQGTYNEQFF. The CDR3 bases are TGTGCCACCAGCAGAGCCCGACAGGGGACCTACAATGAGCAGTTCTTC.

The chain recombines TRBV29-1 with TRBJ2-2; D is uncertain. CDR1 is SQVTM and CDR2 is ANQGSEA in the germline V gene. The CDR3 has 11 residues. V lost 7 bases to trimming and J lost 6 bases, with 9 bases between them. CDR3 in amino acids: CSASAPGELFF. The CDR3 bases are TGCAGCGCCTCCGCTCCCGGGGAGCTGTTTTTT.

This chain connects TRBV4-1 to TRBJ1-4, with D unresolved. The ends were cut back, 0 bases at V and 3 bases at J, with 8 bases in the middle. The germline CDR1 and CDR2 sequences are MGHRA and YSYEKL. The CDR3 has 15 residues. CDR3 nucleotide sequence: TGCGCCAGCAGCCAAGAGGGCGTAGCTAATGAAAAACTGTTTTTT. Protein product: CASSQEGVANEKLFF.

CDR3 nucleotide sequence: TGTGCCAGCAGCCCATGGGCGTTGAACACTGAAGCTTTCTTT. Protein: CASSPWALNTEAFF. The chain joins TRBV28 to TRBJ1-1; D is unclear. The V gene's germline CDR1 is MDHEN and CDR2 SYDVKM. The CDR3 extends over 14 amino acids. Trimming pared 6 bases from V and 0 bases from J, leaving 11 bases between.

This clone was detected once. The CDR3 loop reads CASSRSTGSQPQHF. The CDR3 nucleotides are TGTGCCAGCAGCCGTAGTACGGGTTCCCAGCCCCAGCATTTT. The chain couples TRBV5-6 to TRBJ1-5, with D unclear. CDR1 and CDR2 (germline): SGHDT, YYEEEE. V gave up 4 bases and J gave up 7 bases, with 15 bases separating them. CDR3 size: 14 residues.

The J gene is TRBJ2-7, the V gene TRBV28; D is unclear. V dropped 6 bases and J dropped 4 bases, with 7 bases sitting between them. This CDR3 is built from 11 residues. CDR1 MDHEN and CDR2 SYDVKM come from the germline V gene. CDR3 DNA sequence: TGTGCCAGCAGGCGACTGTACGAGCAGTACTTC. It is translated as CASRRLYEQYF. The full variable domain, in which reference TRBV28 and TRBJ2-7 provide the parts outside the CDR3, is DVKVTQSSRYLVKRTGEKVFLECVQDMDHENMFWYRQDPGLGLRLIYFSYDVKMKEKGDIPEGYSVSREKKERFSLILESASTNQTSMYLCASRRLYEQYFGPGTRLTVT.

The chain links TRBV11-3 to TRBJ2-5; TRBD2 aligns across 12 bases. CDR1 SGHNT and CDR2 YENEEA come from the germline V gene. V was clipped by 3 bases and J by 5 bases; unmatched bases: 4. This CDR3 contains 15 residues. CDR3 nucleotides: TGTGCCAGCAGCTTGAGCGGACTAGCGGGGGAGACCCAGTACTTC. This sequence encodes CASSLSGLAGETQYF.